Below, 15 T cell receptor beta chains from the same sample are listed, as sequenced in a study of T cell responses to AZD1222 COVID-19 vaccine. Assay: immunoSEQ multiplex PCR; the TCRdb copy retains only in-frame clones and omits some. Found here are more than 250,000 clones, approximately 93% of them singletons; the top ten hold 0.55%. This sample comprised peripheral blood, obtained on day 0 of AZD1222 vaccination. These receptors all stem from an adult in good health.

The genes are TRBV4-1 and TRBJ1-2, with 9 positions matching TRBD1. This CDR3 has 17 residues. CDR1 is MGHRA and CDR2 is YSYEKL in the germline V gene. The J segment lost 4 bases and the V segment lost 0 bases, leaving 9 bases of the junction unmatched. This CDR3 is CASSQESGTGFSYGYTF. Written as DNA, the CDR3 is TGCGCCAGCAGCCAAGAATCGGGGACAGGGTTCAGCTATGGCTACACCTTC.

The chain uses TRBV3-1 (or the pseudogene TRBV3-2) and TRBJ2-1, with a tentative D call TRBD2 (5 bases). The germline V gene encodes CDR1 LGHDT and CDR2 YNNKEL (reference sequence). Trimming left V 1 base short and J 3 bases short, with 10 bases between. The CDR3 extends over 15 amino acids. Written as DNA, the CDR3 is TGTGCCAGCAGCCAAGGGACTCCGCTCTACAATGAGCAGTTCTTC. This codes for CASSQGTPLYNEQFF.

The CDR3 nucleotides are TGTGCCAGCAGTCCGAACGCAGATACGCAGTATTTT. It specifies CASSPNADTQYF. The chain combines TRBV2 with TRBJ2-3; D not certain. V was shortened by 5 bases and J by 4 bases, with 7 bases between the two germline ends. This CDR3 region has 12 residues. Germline CDR1 is SNHLY and CDR2 is FYNNEI.

The CDR3, as DNA: TGTGCCAGCAGCCCCCCCGGGACAGGGGACCGCCAGCAGTACTTC. It specifies CASSPPGTGDRQQYF. V and J are TRBV3-1 (or the pseudogene TRBV3-2) and TRBJ2-7, with 10 bases that match TRBD1. CDR3 size: 15 residues. V lost 4 bases and J lost 8; bases outside the gene matches: 11. Germline assignment: CDR1 LGHDT and CDR2 YNNKEL (reference sequence).

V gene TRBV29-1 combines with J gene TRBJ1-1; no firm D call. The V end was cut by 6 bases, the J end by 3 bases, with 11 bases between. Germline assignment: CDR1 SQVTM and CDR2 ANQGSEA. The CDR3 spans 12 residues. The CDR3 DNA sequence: TGCAGCGTAACCGGGGTATACACTGAAGCTTTCTTT. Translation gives CSVTGVYTEAFF.

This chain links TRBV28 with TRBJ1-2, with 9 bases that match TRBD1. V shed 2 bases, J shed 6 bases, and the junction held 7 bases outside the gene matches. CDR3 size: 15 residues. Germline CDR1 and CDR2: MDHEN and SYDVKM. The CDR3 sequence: CASSLTPGTGNGYTF. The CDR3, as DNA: TGTGCCAGCAGTTTAACCCCCGGGACAGGGAATGGCTACACCTTC.

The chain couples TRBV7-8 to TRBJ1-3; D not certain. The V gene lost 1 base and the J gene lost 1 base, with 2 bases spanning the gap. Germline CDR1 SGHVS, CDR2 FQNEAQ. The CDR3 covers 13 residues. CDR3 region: CASSLESGNTIYF. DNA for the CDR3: TGTGCCAGCAGCTTAGAGTCTGGAAACACCATATATTTT.

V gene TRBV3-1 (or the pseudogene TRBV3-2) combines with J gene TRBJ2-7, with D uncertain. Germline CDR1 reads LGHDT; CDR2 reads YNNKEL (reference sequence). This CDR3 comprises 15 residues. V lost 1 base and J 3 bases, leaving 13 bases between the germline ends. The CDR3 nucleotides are TGTGCCAGCAGCCAAGGGCCTGGCCGCCTCTACGAGCAGTACTTC. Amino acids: CASSQGPGRLYEQYF.

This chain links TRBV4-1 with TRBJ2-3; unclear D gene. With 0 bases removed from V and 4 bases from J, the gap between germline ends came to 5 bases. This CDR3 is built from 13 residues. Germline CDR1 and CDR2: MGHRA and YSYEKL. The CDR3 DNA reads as TGCGCCAGCAGCCAAGATGGGCCAGATACGCAGTATTTT. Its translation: CASSQDGPDTQYF.

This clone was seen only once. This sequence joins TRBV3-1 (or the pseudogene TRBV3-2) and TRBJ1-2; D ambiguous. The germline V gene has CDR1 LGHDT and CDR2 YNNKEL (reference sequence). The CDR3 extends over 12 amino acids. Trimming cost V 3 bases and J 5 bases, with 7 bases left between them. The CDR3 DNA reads TGTGCCAGCAGCCAGGGGAAATATGGCTACACCTTC. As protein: CASSQGKYGYTF.

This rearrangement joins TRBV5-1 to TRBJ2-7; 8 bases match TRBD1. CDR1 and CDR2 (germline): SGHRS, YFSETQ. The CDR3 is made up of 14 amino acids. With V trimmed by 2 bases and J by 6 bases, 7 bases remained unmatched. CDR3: CASSLRTGTGEQYF. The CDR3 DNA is TGCGCCAGCAGCTTACGGACAGGGACGGGCGAGCAGTACTTC.

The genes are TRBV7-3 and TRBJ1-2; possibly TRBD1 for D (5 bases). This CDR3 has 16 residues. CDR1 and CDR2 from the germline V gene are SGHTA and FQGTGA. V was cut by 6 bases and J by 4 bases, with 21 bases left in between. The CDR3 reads CASSLEPWGRPYGYTF. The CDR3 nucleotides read TGTGCCAGCAGTTTAGAGCCCTGGGGCAGGCCCTATGGCTACACCTTC.

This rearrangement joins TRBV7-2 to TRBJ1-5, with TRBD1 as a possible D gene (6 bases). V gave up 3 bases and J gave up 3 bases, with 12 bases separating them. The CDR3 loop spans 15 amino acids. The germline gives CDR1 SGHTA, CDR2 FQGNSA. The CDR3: CASSLVGGNNQPQHF. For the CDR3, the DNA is TGTGCCAGCAGCTTGGTCGGGGGCAACAATCAGCCCCAGCATTTT.

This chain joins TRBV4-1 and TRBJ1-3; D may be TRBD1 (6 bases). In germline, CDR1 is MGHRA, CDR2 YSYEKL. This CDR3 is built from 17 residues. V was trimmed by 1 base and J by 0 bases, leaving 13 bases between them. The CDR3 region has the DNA TGCGCCAGCAGCCAAGGGGGGGGGCACAGCTCTGGAAACACCATATATTTT. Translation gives CASSQGGGHSSGNTIYF.

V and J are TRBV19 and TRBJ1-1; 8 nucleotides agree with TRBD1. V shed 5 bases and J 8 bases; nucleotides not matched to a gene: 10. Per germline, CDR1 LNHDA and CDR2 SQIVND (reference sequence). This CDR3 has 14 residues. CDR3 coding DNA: TGTGCCAGTAGTCCCTACCGGGACAGGCTAGAAGCTTTCTTT. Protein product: CASSPYRDRLEAFF.